This T cell receptor beta chain was captured in a study of CD8+ T cells in alopecia areata. Whole-study results and caveats: A great number of expanded lesional clones endured in scalp and blood during tofacitinib.

This clone has a handful of counts. The antigen is undetermined. Per germline, CDR1 SEHNR and CDR2 FQNEAQ (reference sequence). This CDR3 comprises 14 residues. With 5 bases removed from V and 2 bases from J, the gap between germline ends came to 13 bases. RNA was extracted and reverse transcribed into cDNA as the sequencing template. The protocol was immunoSEQ multiplex PCR, while the TCRdb copy is restricted to in-frame clones and leaves out a portion. The table has 180,000 or so clones, roughly 50% seen once; the top ten hold more than 10%. Treatment of the sample: oral pan-JAK inhibitor, 5-10 mg twice daily.

The sample was CD8+ T cells sorted from blood, taken at week 24, from a patient treated with tofacitinib. The TCR was taken from a human donor with alopecia areata. This chain connects TRBV7-9 to TRBJ2-7, with unresolved D. The CDR3 nucleotides are TGTGCCAGCAGCGCCGACAACCTCCCCTACGAGCAGTACTTC. Translation gives CASSADNLPYEQYF.